This T cell receptor beta chain was sequenced in a study of cytomegalovirus exposure and HLA in healthy donors. Study background: There were 75 million to 95 million unique TCRs (from HLA-typed donors) in an early data release.

This CDR3 spans 13 amino acids. V was shortened by 2 bases and J by 7 bases, with 11 bases between the two germline ends. CDR1 is MNHEY, CDR2 SMNVEV, per germline (reference sequence). Use of 60 Vbeta and 13 Jbeta primers characterized the PCR. Sequencing was performed with immunoSEQ multiplex PCR; in TCRdb, only in-frame clones are kept and a portion is missing. The sample carries 200,000 to 250,000 clones, approximately 70% recorded once. This chain links TRBV27 with TRBJ1-1; D remains unclear. The receptor comes from a man aged 35 to 55 in good health and CMV-seropositive. The specimen was PBMCs. The CDR3 sequence is CASSLGRQFEAFF. The CDR3, as DNA: TGTGCCAGCAGTTTAGGCAGGCAATTTGAAGCTTTCTTT.